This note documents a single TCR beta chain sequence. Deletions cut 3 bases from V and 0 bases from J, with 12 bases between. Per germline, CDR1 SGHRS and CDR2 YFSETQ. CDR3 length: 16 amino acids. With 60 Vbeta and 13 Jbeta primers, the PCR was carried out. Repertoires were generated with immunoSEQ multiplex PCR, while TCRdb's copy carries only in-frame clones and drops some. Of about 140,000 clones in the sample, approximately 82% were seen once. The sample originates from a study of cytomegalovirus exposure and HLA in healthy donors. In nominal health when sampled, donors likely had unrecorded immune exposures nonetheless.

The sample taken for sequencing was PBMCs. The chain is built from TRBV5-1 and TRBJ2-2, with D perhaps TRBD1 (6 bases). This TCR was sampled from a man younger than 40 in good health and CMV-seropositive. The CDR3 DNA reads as TGCGCCAGCAGCTCTCGGACAGCCGCGAACACCGGGGAGCTGTTTTTT. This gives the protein CASSSRTAANTGELFF.